This entry describes one T cell receptor (beta chain). The data derive from a study of blood T cell repertoires in COVID-19. Only in-frame clones appear in the TCRdb table, and some are missing; sequencing was by immunoSEQ multiplex PCR. The sample lists 90,000 to 100,000 clones; roughly 84% were seen once. The CDR3 length is 13 residues. The germline V gene encodes CDR1 SGHDN and CDR2 FVKESK. Trimming shortened V by 1 base and J by 3 bases, and 6 bases separated the two germline ends. The chain employs TRBV14 and TRBJ1-2; no clear D gene. This receptor was obtained from a man aged 55 to 70 with acute or convalescent COVID-19. The specimen was peripheral blood. This chain's CDR3 is CASSQVQYYGYTF. CDR3 sequence (DNA): TGTGCCAGCAGCCAAGTACAGTACTATGGCTACACCTTC.